This T cell receptor (beta chain) came from a study of shared clonotypes between healthy human individuals. The V end was cut by 2 bases, the J end by 3 bases, with 7 bases between. CDR1 and CDR2 from the germline V gene are MNHNY and SVGAGI (reference sequence). CDR3 length: 13 residues. Study results and limitations: Shared across a few donors were roughly 5% of the naive CD4 clonotypes. Incompleteness in sorted-subset sequencing, despite large depth, was shown by rarefaction.

The method was immunoSEQ multiplex PCR; TCRdb's version includes in-frame clones alone and lacks a portion of them. Of 1,400,000 or so clones in the sample, less than 99% were seen once. Concerning this clone: Its antigen remains unidentified.

Healthy HIV-negative adults with no recent acute infections or vaccinations were recruited as donors. The sequence was collected from a man aged 25 to 45 in good health. Material: naive CD4+ T cells sorted from blood. As for subset: CD45RA+ positively selected. The chain combines TRBV6-6 with TRBJ1-1; D is unclear. The CDR3 DNA is TGTGCCAGCAGTTACCCACGAGACACTGAAGCTTTCTTT. This sequence encodes CASSYPRDTEAFF.